The sequence of this TCR beta chain was determined in a study of OX40 agonist ivuxolimab in advanced cancers. Turning to the overall study: Ivuxolimab, which targeted the costimulatory receptor OX40 (CD134), was an agonistic, fully human IgG2 monoclonal antibody. Of the roughly 53 patients in dose escalation, about 20 had hepatocellular carcinoma, roughly 15 had melanoma, 9 had renal cell carcinoma and 9 had head and neck cancer. Peripheral TCRbeta sequencing aimed to test whether ivuxolimab altered TCR sequence diversity and caused clonal T-cell expansion. Partial responses were achieved by three dose-escalation patients, of whom one had hepatocellular carcinoma and two had cutaneous melanoma. A male proportion of roughly 80% and a mean age of roughly 55 years, ranging from 23 to 79, were recorded for the dose-escalation cohort. Patients were allowed to have had prior anti-PD-1, anti-PD-L1 or anti-CTLA-4 therapy, and 30% to 40% of the dose-escalation patients had been treated with checkpoint inhibitors. The paper covers the monotherapy dose-escalation part of the phase I ivuxolimab trial, which included N of about 50 patients. Intravenous ivuxolimab was administered to patients every 2 weeks at six dose levels: 0.01, 0.1, 0.3, 1.5, 3 and 10 mg/kg.

For sequencing of the TCRbeta CDR3 region, genomic DNA was extracted from the sorted cells. TCRbeta CDR3 regions were sequenced using the immunoSEQ Assay. TCRdb mirrors the immuneACCESS table, restricted to in-frame sequences. Some clones are absent from its copies; in checked studies, under half trace to an unresolved V gene, and the reason for the others is unknown. In all, the sample holds 96,000 or so clones, and approximately 84% of those were seen once. About 6% of the sample is held by the ten biggest clonotypes. Patients with a history of autoimmune disease or receiving systemic immunosuppression were excluded from the trial. Peripheral blood for TCR sequencing was collected from all dose cohorts at baseline, on cycle 4 day 1, and on cycle 7 day 1. The samples were drawn from a first-in-human, open-label, multicenter phase I dose-escalation trial of ivuxolimab. The trial enrolled adults with locally advanced or metastatic head and neck squamous cell, hepatocellular, melanoma or renal cell carcinoma. CD4+ and CD8+ T cells were sorted separately from peripheral blood before TCR sequencing.

As regards this clone: Its antigen is not yet known. No clone much larger than this one lies a single base away; base qualities are absent.

V is clipped by 0 bases and J by 1 base, and the sequence between their germline boundaries is 7 bases long. From its cysteine to its phenylalanine, the CDR3 spans 14 amino acids. Only the CDR3 region is kept as DNA, spanning 42 bases read in frame from base 1. CDR1 and CDR2 are read off the germline V gene as SGHDT and YYEEEE. The paper's findings and limits, for the study overall: At doses from 0.1 to 3.0 mg/kg, clonal expansion was seen in both CD4+ and CD8+ blood T cells between baseline and week 6. On average, CD8+ T cells showed more expanded clones than CD4+ T cells after ivuxolimab. Which antigens the clonally expanded peripheral T cells were specific for was not determined. Low levels of normalized T-cell clonal expansion were also seen in some nonresponding patients. In partial responders in the 0.1-3.0 mg/kg groups, normalized peripheral clonal expansion was found to be among the lowest, especially among CD8+ T cells.

Sample: CD4+ or CD8+ T cells sorted from blood, taken in a trial of the OX40 agonist ivuxolimab. The chain was built from TRBV5-6 and TRBJ2-5; confidence is insufficient to name the D gene. The receptor was isolated from an adult with an advanced solid tumor such as melanoma, head and neck, liver or kidney cancer. The DNA sequence follows: TGTGCCAGCAGCTTGGCTGGCGGCCAAGAGACCCAGTACTTC. Its translation is CASSLAGGQETQYF.